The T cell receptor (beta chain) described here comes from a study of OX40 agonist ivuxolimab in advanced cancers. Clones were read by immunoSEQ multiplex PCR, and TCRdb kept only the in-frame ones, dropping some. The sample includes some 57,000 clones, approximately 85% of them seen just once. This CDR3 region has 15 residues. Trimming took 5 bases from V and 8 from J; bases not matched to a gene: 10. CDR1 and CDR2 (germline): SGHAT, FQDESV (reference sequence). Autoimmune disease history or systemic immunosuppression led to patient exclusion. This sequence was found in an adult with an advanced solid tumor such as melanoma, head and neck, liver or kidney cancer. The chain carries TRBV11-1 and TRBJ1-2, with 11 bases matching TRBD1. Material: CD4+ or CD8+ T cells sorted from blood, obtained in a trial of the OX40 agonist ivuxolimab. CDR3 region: CASSPGQGALQGYTF. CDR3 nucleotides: TGTGCCAGCAGCCCAGGACAGGGGGCTCTACAAGGCTACACCTTC.